This T cell receptor beta chain emerged from a study of T cell responses to AZD1222 COVID-19 vaccine. This clone appeared a single time. In germline, CDR1 is MNHEY, CDR2 SVGAGI. V lost 3 bases and J lost 10, with 13 bases in between. The CDR3 extends over 13 amino acids. The method was immunoSEQ multiplex PCR; TCRdb's version includes in-frame clones alone and lacks a portion of them. The top ten clones hold less than 30% of a sample with 100,000 to 150,000 clones, 70% to 90% of them seen once. The specimen was peripheral blood, collected on day 0 of AZD1222 vaccination. This sequence originates from an adult in good health. This chain joins TRBV6-5 and TRBJ1-5, with D perhaps TRBD1 (5 bases). CDR3 in DNA: TGTGCCAGCAGTTATAGCAGGGATCTTCCCCAGCATTTT. Residues: CASSYSRDLPQHF.